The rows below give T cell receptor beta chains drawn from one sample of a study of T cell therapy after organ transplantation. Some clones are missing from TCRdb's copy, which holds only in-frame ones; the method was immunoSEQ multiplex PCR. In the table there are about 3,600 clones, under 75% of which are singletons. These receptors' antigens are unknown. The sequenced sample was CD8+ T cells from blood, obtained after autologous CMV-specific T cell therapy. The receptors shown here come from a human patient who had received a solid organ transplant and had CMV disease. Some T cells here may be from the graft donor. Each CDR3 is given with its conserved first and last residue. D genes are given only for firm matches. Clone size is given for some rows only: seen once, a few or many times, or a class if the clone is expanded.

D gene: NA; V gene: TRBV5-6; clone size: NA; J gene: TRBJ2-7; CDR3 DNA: TGTGCCAGCAGCTTGGTTGCGGGCGAGCAGTACTTC; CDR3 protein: CASSLVAGEQYF
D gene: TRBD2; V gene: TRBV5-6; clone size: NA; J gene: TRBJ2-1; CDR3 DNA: TGTGCCAGCAGCTTTTGGGTGGGACTACGTGAGCAGTTCTTC; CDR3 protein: CASSFWVGLREQFF
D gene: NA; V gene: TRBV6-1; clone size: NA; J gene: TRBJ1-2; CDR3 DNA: TGTGCCAGCAGTGAAGTAGGGGAGTATGGCTACACCTTC; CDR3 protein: CASSEVGEYGYTF
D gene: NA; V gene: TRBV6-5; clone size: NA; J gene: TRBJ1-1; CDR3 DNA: TGTGCCAGCAGTTACTCGGAGACTGAAGCTTTCTTT; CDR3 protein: CASSYSETEAFF
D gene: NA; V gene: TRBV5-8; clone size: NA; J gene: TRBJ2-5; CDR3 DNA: TGTGCCAGCAGCTTGGTTCTTGGGACCCAGTACTTC; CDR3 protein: CASSLVLGTQYF
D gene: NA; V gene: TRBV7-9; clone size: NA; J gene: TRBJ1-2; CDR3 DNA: TGTGCCACACGAAGGGAGCTGAACTATGGCTACACCTTC; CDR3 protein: CATRRELNYGYTF
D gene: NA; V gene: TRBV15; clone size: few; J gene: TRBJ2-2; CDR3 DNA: TGTGCCACCAGGTCCGGGACTTCGAACACCGGGGAGCTGTTTTTT; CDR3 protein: CATRSGTSNTGELFF
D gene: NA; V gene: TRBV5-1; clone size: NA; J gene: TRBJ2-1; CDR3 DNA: TGCGCCAGCAGCCCCGGGGGACGCTCAGAGCAGTTCTTC; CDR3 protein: CASSPGGRSEQFF
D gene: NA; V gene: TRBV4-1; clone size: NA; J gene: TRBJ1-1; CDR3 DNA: TGCGCCAGCAGCCAACCCGACAGAGCGAACACTGAAGCTTTCTTT; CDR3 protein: CASSQPDRANTEAFF
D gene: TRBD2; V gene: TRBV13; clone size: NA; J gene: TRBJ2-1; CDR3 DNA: TGTGCCAGCAGCCCCCGTGGGGCGGGAGTAAATGAGCAGTTCTTC; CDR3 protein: CASSPRGAGVNEQFF
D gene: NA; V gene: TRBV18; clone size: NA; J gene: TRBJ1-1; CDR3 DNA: TGTGCCAGCTCACCATTTGGGGTGAACACTGAAGCTTTCTTT; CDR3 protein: CASSPFGVNTEAFF
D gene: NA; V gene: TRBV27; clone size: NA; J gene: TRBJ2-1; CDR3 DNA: TGTGCCAGCAGTCCGACGGCCCCCTCGGGCAATGAGCAGTTCTTC; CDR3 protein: CASSPTAPSGNEQFF
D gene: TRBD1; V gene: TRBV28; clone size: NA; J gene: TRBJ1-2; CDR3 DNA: TGTGCCAGCAGTTTGGAAGGGGGCAAATTCAACCCTAACTATGGCTACACCTTC; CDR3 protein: CASSLEGGKFNPNYGYTF
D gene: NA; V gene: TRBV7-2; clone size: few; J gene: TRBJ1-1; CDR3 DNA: TGTGCCAGCAGCTTATTCGGGGTCAGGCCAAACACTGAAGCTTTCTTT; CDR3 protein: CASSLFGVRPNTEAFF
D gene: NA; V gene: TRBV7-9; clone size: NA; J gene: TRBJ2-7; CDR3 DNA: TGTGCCAGCAGCTTTCCCCCAGCCGAGCAGTACTTC; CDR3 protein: CASSFPPAEQYF
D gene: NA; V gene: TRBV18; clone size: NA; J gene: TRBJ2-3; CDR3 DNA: TGTGCCAGCTCAGATCCCCCCACAGATACGCAGTATTTT; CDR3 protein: CASSDPPTDTQYF
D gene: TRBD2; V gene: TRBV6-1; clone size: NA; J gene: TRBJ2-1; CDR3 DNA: TGTGCCAGCAGTGAAGCGGGACTAGCGGGAGGGCTGGTCAATGAGCAGTTCTTC; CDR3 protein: CASSEAGLAGGLVNEQFF
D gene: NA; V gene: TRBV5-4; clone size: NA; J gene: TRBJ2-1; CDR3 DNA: TGTGCCAGCAGCTTGGATTGGGGGAATGAGCAGTTCTTC; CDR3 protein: CASSLDWGNEQFF
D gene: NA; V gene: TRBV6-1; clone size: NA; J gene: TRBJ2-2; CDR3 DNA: TGTGCCAGCAGTCTTCAGACAGGCACCGGGGAGCTGTTTTTT; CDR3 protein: CASSLQTGTGELFF
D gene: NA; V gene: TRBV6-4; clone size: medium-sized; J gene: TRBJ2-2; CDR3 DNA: TGTGCCAGCAGTGAATCAGGGGACGGCACCGGGGAGCTGTTTTTT; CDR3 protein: CASSESGDGTGELFF
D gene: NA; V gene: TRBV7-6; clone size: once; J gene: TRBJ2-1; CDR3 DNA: TGTGCCAGCAGCTTAGTTGATAGCGCGGTTAATGAGCAGTTCTTC; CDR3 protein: CASSLVDSAVNEQFF
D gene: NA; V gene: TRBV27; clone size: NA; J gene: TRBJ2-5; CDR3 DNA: TGTGCCAGCAGTTTTGAGGGTGTGGAGACCCAGTACTTC; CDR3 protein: CASSFEGVETQYF
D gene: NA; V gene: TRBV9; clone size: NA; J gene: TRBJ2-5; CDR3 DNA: TGTGCCAGCAGCGTAGATTCCGCAGGGCCTCAAGAGACCCAGTACTTC; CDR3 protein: CASSVDSAGPQETQYF
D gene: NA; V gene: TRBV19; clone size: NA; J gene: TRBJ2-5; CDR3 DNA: TGTGCCAGTGGGACACTCTCACCGAGGGGTGAGACCCAGTACTTC; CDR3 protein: CASGTLSPRGETQYF
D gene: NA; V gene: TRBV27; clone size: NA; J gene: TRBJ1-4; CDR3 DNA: TGTGCCAGCAGTTTGAACCCGACCCCAACTAATGAAAAACTGTTTTTT; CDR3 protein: CASSLNPTPTNEKLFF
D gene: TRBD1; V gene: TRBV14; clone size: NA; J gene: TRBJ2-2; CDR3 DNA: TGTGCCAGCAGCCCCGGACAGGGAGGAATCACCGGGGAGCTGTTTTTT; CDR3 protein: CASSPGQGGITGELFF
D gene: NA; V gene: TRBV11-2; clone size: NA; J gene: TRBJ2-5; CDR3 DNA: TGTGCCAGCAGCTTAGAAGGTCTGGGGGAGACCCAGTACTTC; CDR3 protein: CASSLEGLGETQYF
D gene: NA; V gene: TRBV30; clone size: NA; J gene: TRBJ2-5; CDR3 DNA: TGTGCCTGGAGTGGGGGGGCCGGCCCAGAGACCCAGTACTTC; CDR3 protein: CAWSGGAGPETQYF
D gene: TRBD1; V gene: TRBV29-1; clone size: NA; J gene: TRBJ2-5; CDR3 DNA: TGCAGCGCCACAGGGGGAGAGACCCAGTACTTC; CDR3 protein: CSATGGETQYF
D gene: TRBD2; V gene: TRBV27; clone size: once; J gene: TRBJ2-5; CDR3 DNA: TGTGCCAGCAGATCCGGGACTATTTTACAAGAGACCCAGTACTTC; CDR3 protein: CASRSGTILQETQYF
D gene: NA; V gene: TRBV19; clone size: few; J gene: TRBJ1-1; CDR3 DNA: TGTGCCAGTAGTATTTGGGCGAACACTGAAGCTTTCTTT; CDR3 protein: CASSIWANTEAFF
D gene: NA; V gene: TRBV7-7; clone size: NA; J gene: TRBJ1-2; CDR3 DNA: TGTGCCAGCAGCCCACTAGGGGGGGAGGAGAACTATGGCTACACCTTC; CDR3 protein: CASSPLGGEENYGYTF
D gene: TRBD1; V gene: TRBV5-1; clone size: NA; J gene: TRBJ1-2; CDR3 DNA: TGCGCCAGCAGCCTCACGGAGGGGGCGGTAGGCTACACCTTC; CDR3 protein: CASSLTEGAVGYTF
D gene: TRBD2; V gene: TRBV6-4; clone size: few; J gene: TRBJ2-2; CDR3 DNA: TGTGCCAGCAGTGAGGCACCCGGGGGGACCGGGGAGCTGTTTTTT; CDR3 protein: CASSEAPGGTGELFF
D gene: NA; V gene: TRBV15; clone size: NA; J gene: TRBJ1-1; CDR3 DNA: TGTGCCACCAGCAGAGATTACTGGGACACCTCGAACACTGAAGCTTTCTTT; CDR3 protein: CATSRDYWDTSNTEAFF
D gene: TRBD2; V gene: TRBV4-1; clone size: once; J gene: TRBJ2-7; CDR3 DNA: TGCGCCAGCAGCCAACCCGGGAGGGTCGAGCAGTACTTC; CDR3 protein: CASSQPGRVEQYF
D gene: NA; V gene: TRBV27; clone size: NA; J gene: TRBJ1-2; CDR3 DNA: TGTGCCAGCAGTTTAAACACTTACTATGGCTACACCTTC; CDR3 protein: CASSLNTYYGYTF
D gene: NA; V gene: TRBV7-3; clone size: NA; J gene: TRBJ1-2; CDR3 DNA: TGTGCCAGCAGCTTATACAGTGGCTACACCTTC; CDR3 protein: CASSLYSGYTF
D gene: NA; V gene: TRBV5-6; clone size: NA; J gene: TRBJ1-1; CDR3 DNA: TGTGCCAGCAGCTTGGAACGGCAGATGAACACTGAAGCTTTCTTT; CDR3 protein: CASSLERQMNTEAFF
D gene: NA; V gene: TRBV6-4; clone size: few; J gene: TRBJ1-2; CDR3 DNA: TGTGCCAGCAGTGCAGACGGCCTTGCCTATGGCTACACCTTC; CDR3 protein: CASSADGLAYGYTF
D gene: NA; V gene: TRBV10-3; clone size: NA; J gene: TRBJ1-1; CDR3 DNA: TGTGCCATCAGTGTATCCGTGGGGGGGCAACCCGAAGCTTTCTTT; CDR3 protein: CAISVSVGGQPEAFF
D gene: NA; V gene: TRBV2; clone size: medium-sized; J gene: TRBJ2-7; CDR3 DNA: TGTGCCAGCAAGTGGACAGTCTCCTACGAGCAGTACTTC; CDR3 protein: CASKWTVSYEQYF
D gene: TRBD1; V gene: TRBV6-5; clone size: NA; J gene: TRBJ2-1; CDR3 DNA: TGTGCCAGCAGTTCTCAGGGGGCCTACAATGAGCAGTTCTTC; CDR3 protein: CASSSQGAYNEQFF